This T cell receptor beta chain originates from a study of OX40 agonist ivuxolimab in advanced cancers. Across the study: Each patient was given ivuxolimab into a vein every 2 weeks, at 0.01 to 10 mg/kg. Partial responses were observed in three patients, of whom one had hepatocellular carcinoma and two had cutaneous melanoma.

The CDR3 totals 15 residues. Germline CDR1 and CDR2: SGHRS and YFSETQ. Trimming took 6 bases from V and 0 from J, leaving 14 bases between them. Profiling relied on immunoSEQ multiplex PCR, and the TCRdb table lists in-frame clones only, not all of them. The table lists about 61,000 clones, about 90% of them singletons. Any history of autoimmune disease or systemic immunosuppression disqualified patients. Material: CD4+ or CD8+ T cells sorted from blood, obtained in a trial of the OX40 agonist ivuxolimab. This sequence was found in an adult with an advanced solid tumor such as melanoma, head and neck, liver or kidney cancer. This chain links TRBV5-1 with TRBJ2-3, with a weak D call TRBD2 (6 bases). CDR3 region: CASTESGPSTDTQYF. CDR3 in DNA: TGCGCCAGCACCGAAAGCGGGCCGAGCACAGATACGCAGTATTTT. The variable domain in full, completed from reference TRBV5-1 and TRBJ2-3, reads KAGVTQTPRYLIKTRGQQVTLSCSPISGHRSVSWYQQTPGQGLQFLFEYFSETQRNKGNFPGRFSGRQFSNSRSEMNVSTLELGDSALYLCASTESGPSTDTQYFGPGTRLTVL.